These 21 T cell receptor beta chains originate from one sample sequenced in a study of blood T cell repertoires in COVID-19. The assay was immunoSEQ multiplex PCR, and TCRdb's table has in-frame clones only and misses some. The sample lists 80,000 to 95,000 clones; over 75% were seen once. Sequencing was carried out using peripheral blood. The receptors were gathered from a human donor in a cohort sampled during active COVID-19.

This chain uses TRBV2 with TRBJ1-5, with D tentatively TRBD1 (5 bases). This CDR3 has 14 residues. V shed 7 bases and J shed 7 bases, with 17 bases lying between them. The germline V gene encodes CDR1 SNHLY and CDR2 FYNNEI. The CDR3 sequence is CASNRQRERQPQHF. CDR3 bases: TGTGCCAGCAATAGACAGCGGGAGAGACAGCCCCAGCATTTT.

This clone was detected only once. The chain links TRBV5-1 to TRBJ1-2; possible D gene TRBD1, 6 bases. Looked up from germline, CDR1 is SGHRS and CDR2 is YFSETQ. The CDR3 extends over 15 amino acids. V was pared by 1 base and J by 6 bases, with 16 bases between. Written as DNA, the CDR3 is TGCGCCAGCAGCTTGAGGGGGTCAGGGAAGGATGGCTACACCTTC. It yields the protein CASSLRGSGKDGYTF.

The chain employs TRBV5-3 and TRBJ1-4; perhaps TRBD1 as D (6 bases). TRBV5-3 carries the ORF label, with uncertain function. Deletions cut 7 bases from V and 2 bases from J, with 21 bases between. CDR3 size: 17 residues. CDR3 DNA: TGTGCCAGAGGGTTGACAGGATCCCGTCCCACTAATGAAAAACTGTTTTTT. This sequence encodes CARGLTGSRPTNEKLFF.

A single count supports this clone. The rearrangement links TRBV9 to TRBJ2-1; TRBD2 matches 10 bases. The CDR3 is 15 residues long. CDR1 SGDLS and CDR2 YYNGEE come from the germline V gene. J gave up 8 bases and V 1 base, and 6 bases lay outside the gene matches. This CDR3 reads CASSVQRGGRDEQFF. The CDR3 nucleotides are TGTGCCAGCAGCGTACAGCGGGGGGGCCGGGATGAGCAGTTCTTC.

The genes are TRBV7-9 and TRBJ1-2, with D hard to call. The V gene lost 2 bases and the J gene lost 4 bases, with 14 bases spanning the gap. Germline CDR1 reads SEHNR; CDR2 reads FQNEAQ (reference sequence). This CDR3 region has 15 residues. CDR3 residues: CASSLPGRGSYGYTF. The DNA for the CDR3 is TGTGCCAGCAGCTTACCCGGTCGCGGCTCCTATGGCTACACCTTC.

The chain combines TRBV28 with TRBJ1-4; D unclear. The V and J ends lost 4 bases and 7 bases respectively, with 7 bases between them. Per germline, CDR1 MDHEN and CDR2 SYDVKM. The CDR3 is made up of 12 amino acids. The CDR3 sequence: CASSWRGEKLFF. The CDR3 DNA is TGTGCCAGCAGTTGGCGGGGTGAAAAACTGTTTTTT.

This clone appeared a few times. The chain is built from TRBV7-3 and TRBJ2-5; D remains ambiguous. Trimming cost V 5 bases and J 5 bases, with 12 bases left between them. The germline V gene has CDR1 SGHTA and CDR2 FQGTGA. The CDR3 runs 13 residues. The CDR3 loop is CASSLIPGETQYF. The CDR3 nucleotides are TGTGCCAGCAGCCTGATCCCCGGGGAGACCCAGTACTTC. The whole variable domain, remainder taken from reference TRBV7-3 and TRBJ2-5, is GAGVSQTPSNKVTEKGKYVELRCDPISGHTALYWYRQSLGQGPEFLIYFQGTGAADDSGLPNDRFFAVRPEGSVSTLKIQRTERGDSAVYLCASSLIPGETQYFGPGTRLLVL.

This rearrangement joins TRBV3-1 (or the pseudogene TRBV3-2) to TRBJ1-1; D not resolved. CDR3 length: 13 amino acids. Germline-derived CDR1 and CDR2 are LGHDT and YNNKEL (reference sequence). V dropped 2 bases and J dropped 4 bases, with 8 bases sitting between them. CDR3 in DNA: TGTGCCAGCAGCCAATTAACTCTCACTGAAGCTTTCTTT. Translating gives CASSQLTLTEAFF.

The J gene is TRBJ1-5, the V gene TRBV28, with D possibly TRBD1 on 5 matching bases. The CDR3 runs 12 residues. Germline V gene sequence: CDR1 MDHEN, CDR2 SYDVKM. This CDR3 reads CGSGGTNQPQHF. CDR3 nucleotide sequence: TGTGGATCGGGGGGAACAAATCAGCCCCAGCATTTT.

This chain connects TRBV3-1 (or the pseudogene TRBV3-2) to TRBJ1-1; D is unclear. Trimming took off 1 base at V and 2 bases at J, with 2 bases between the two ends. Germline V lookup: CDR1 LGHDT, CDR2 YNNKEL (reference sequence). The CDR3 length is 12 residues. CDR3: CASSQVNTEAFF. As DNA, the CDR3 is TGTGCCAGCAGCCAAGTAAACACTGAAGCTTTCTTT.

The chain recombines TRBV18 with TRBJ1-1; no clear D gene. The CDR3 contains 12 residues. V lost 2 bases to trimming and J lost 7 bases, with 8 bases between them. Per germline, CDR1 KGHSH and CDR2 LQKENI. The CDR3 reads CASSPTGLEAFF. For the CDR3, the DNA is TGTGCCAGCTCACCAACGGGTCTTGAAGCTTTCTTT.

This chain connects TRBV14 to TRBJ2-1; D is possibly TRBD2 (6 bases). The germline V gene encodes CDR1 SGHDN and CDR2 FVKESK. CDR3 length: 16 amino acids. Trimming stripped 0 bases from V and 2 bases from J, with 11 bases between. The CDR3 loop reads CASSQEGAGPYNEQFF. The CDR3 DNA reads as TGTGCCAGCAGCCAAGAAGGTGCGGGGCCCTACAATGAGCAGTTCTTC.

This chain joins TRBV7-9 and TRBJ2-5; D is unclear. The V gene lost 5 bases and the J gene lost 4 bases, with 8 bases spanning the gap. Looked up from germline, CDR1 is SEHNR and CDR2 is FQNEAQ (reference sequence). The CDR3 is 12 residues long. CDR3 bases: TGTGCCAGCAGCAATGGCCGAGAGACCCAGTACTTC. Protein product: CASSNGRETQYF. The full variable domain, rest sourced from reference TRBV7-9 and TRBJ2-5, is DTGVSQNPRHKITKRGQNVTFRCDPISEHNRLYWYRQTLGQGPEFLTYFQNEAQLEKSRLLSDRFSAERPKGSFSTLEIQRTEQGDSAMYLCASSNGRETQYFGPGTRLLVL.

Here the CDR3 reads CASSLGGGDEKLFF. The CDR3 DNA is TGTGCCAGCAGCTTAGGTGGCGGGGATGAAAAACTGTTTTTT. The V gene is TRBV7-9, the J gene TRBJ1-4; D unclear. V dropped 1 base and J dropped 6 bases, with 9 bases sitting between them. Germline-derived CDR1 and CDR2 are SEHNR and FQNEAQ (reference sequence). The CDR3 spans 14 residues.

The CDR3: CASSRTGSGGNEQFF. In DNA, the CDR3 is TGTGCCAGCAGCCGGACGGGGTCTGGCGGCAATGAGCAGTTCTTC. The V gene is TRBV5-8, the J gene TRBJ2-1; possible D gene TRBD2, 5 bases. The length of the CDR3 is 15 residues. V dropped 4 bases and J dropped 6 bases, with 17 bases sitting between them. Looked up from germline, CDR1 is SGHTS and CDR2 is YDEGEE.

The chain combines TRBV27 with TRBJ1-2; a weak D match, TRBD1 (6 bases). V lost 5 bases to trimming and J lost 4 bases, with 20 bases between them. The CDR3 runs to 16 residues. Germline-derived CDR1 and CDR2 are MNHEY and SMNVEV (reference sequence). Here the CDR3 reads CASSDLGTRHPYGYTF. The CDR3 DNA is TGTGCCAGCAGTGACCTCGGGACACGACATCCCTATGGCTACACCTTC.

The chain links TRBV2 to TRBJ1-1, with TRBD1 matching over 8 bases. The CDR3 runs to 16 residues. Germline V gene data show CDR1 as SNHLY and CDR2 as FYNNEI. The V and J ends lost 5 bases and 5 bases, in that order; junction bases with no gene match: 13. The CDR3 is CASSYSISGGETEAFF. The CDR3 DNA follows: TGTGCCAGCAGTTATTCAATATCAGGGGGCGAGACTGAAGCTTTCTTT.

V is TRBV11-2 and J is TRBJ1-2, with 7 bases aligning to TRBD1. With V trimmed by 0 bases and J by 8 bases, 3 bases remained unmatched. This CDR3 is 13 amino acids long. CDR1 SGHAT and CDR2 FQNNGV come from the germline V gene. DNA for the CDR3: TGTGCCAGCAGCTTAGACCGGACAGGCGGCTACACCTTC. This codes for CASSLDRTGGYTF.

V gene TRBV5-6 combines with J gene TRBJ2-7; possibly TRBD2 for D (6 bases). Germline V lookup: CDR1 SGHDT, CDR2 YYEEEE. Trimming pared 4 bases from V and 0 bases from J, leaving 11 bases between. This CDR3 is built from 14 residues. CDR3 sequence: CASSRRESSYEQYF. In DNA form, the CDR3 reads TGTGCCAGCAGCCGGAGGGAAAGCTCCTACGAGCAGTACTTC.

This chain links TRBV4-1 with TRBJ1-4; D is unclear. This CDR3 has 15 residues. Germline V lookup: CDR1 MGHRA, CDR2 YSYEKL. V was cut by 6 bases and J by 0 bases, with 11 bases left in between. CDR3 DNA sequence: TGCGCCAGCAGAGGCCCGGGAGCAACTAATGAAAAACTGTTTTTT. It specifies CASRGPGATNEKLFF.

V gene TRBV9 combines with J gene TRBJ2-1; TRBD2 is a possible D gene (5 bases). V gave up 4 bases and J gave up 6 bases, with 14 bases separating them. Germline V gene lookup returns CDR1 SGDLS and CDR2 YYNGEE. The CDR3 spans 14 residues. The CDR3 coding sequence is TGTGCCAGCAGCCCGACCGCCCGGGGCAATGAGCAGTTCTTC. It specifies CASSPTARGNEQFF. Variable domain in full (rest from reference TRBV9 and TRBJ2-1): DSGVTQTPKHLITATGQRVTLRCSPRSGDLSVYWYQQSLDQGLQFLIQYYNGEERAKGNILERFSAQQFPDLHSELNLSSLELGDSALYFCASSPTARGNEQFFGPGTRLTVL.